This T cell receptor (beta chain) was recovered during a study of T cells after yellow fever vaccination. Study-wide findings and caveats: In post-booster samples, most primary-vaccination clones reappeared (just under 97% CD4, about 90% CD8).

The sample holds a few counts of this clonotype. Its target is unknown. The CDR3 covers 14 residues. Germline assignment: CDR1 LNHDA and CDR2 SQIVND (reference sequence). V lost 5 bases and J lost 4; bases outside the gene matches: 7. A 5'RACE template-switching step, the method used to make TCR cDNA, added a universal primer site and UMIs. TCRdb used MiXCR to reprocess the 5' RACE reads, holding one entry per CDR3 protein. The sample lists a few hundred thousand distinct CDR3 sequences; roughly an eighth were seen once. The TCR was taken from a young man who received the YFV17D yellow fever vaccine. The source was CD4+ T cells sorted from PBMCs, collected 15 days after the yellow fever booster vaccination. This chain joins TRBV19 and TRBJ1-1; 7 bases agree with TRBD1. In DNA form, the CDR3 reads TGTGCCAGTAGTCGCCAGGGGGAGGGCACTGAAGCTTTCTTT. Its protein is CASSRQGEGTEAFF.